This T cell receptor (beta chain) emerged from a study of shared clonotypes between healthy human individuals. Study background: For every donor, three CD4 naive, three CD4 memory, two CD8 naive and one CD8 memory plates were used. General study findings and limits: For naive CD4 cells, around 5% of clonotypes were shared across several donors.

A note on this clone: Its antigen is still unknown. Other DNA sequences from this sample encode an identical CDR3 as well.

Generated by immunoSEQ multiplex PCR, the TCRdb table keeps only in-frame clones and is missing some. The sample includes some 790,000 clones, 72% of them seen just once. The ends were cut back, 2 bases at V and 0 bases at J, with 7 bases in the middle. CDR1 is MNHEY, CDR2 SVGAGI, per germline. The CDR3 is made up of 14 amino acids. The study separated CD4+ cells into CD45RA+ naive and CD45RA-negative memory subsets. The specimen was memory CD4+ T cells sorted from blood. Sample subset: CD45RA-negative fraction. The chain couples TRBV6-5 to TRBJ1-1; a weak D match, TRBD1 (5 bases). This receptor was taken from a woman in her twenties or thirties in good health. CDR3 sequence: CASSYGGLNTEAFF. The CDR3 nucleotides read TGTGCCAGCAGTTACGGGGGGTTGAACACTGAAGCTTTCTTT.